This T cell receptor beta chain was identified in a study of shared clonotypes between healthy human individuals. Template for every sorted-subset replicate PCR totaled roughly 210 ng DNA, 30,000 to 35,000 T cell genomes. Sequenced by immunoSEQ multiplex PCR; TCRdb stores in-frame clones only, minus some. The sample comprises about 680,000 clones, about 90% of which are singletons, and more than 20% rests with the top ten. Positive CCR7 selection of CD45RO-negative cells yielded the naive CD8 cells, and terminally differentiated effector memory CD45RA+ cells were excluded. This TCR came from a man younger than 45 in good health. Sequencing input: naive CD8+ T cells sorted from blood.

CDR3 DNA sequence: TGTGCCAGCAGCGTCCTGGCCTACGAGCAGTACTTC. This encodes CASSVLAYEQYF. The V gene is TRBV7-9, the J gene TRBJ2-7; D unclear. Germline CDR1 SEHNR, CDR2 FQNEAQ (reference sequence). V lost 5 bases and J lost 2, with 7 bases in between. The CDR3 loop spans 12 amino acids.